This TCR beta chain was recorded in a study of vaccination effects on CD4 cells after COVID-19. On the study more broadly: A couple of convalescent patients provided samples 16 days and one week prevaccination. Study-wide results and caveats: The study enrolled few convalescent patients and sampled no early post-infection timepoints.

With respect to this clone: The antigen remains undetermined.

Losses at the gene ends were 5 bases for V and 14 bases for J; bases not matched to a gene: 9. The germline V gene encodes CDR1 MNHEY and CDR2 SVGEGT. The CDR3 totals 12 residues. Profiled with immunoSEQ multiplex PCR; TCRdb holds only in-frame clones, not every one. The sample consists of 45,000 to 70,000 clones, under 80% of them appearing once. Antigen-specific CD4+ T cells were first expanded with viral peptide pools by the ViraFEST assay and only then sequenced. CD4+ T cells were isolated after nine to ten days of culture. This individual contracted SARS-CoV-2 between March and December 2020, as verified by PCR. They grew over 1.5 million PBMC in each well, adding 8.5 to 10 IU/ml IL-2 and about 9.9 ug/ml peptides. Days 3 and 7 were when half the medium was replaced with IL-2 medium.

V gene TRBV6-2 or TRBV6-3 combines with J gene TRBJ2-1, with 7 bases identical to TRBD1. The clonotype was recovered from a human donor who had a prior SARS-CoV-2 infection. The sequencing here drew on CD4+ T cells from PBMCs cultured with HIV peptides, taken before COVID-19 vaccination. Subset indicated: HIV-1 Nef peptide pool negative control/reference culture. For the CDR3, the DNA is TGTGCCAGCAGTGTACGACAGGGTCCGAAGTTCTTC. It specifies CASSVRQGPKFF.